This T cell receptor (beta chain) was captured by sequencing in a study of T cell repertoires in cytomegalovirus infection (dated by TCRdb to the late 2010s). With respect to the entire study: Donor HLA type was relevant to the analysis, because carriage of CMV infection together with the matching HLA type was indicated by public TCR beta signatures. Study-wide findings and limitations: In both this cohort and an independent roughly 400-donor cohort, the cumulative frequency of public TCR beta family members distinguished carriers of CMV infection plus the relevant HLA type. In the ex vivo response, HLA-C-restricted CMV-specific TCR beta clonotypes were dominant, and in two of eight donors the single most frequent clonotype came from this HLA-C-restricted group.

In regard to this clonotype: Its antigen remains unidentified. Base qualities were left out, and no much larger clone turns up one base away.

Data came from an Illumina HiSeq 1500. TCRdb handled the public reads itself, with Q25 trimming in fastp and clone calling in MiXCR, and kept productive beta chains. CDR3 protein duplicates are merged, each entry listing the most common genes and DNA. The table for this sample lists around 630,000 distinct CDR3 sequences; roughly 26% of them were counted only once. The ten largest clones represent under 8.5% of the sample. Sequenced sample: CD8+ T cells from PBMCs. The clonotype originates from a human donor in good health (CMV status not recorded). Some clones in this sample may be carry-over from other donors' samples.

The nucleotides are TGTGCCAGCAGCAACCAGTGGGTATCGGAGTTCTTC. Translated, it gives CASSNQWVSEFF. The chain employs TRBV6-2 or TRBV6-3 and TRBJ2-1; the D gene cannot be resolved reliably. Taken from cysteine to phenylalanine, the CDR3 has 12 residues. The DNA shown is the 36-base CDR3, in frame from base 1. CDR1 MNHEY and CDR2 SVGEGT were looked up in the germline V gene. A distance of 17 bases separates the germline ends of V and J, which lose 6 bases and 14 bases respectively.